The 14 T cell receptor beta chains reported below all come from one sample, sequenced in a study of blood T cell repertoires in COVID-19. Libraries were prepared by immunoSEQ multiplex PCR; TCRdb keeps only in-frame clonotypes and omits some of them. The sample lists 250,000 to 350,000 clones, approximately 88% occurring once. Material for sequencing was peripheral blood. The receptor set was obtained from a human donor with COVID-19, enrolled during active disease. The donor label of this sample is uncertain.

The chain carries TRBV18 and TRBJ1-4; TRBD1 might be the D (5 bases). Germline CDR1 reads KGHSH; CDR2 reads LQKENI. The length of the CDR3 is 13 residues. Deletions cut 6 bases from V and 5 bases from J, with 10 bases between. The CDR3 coding sequence is TGTGCCAGCTCGGAGACAGCAAATGAAAAACTGTTTTTT. Translation: CASSETANEKLFF.

The genes are TRBV9 and TRBJ2-7; 8 bases fit TRBD2. V gave up 0 bases and J gave up 7 bases; unmatched junction bases: 3. In germline, CDR1 is SGDLS, CDR2 YYNGEE. CDR3 length: 13 residues. The CDR3 bases are TGTGCCAGCAGCGTAGTCGGGAGGGGAGAGCAGTACTTC. It is translated as CASSVVGRGEQYF.

The sample holds a few counts of this clone. V and J are TRBV7-9 and TRBJ2-1; TRBD2 agrees at 8 bases. The J segment lost 8 bases and the V segment lost 3 bases, leaving 9 bases of the junction unmatched. The CDR3 totals 15 residues. Per the germline V gene, CDR1 is SEHNR and CDR2 is FQNEAQ (reference sequence). CDR3: CASSLGRLARDEQFF. CDR3 bases: TGTGCCAGCAGCTTGGGCAGACTAGCGAGGGATGAGCAGTTCTTC.

V gene TRBV15 combines with J gene TRBJ2-5; TRBD1 matches 12 bases. The CDR3 loop spans 15 amino acids. With 5 bases clipped from V and 5 bases from J, the junction kept 6 bases outside the gene matches. The germline gives CDR1 LNHNV, CDR2 YYDKDF (reference sequence). The CDR3 DNA reads TGTGCCACCAGCCCCGGGACAGGGGGCGCGGAGACCCAGTACTTC. Its translation: CATSPGTGGAETQYF. Based on the CDR3 plus reference TRBV15 and TRBJ2-5, the full variable domain is DAMVIQNPRYQVTQFGKPVTLSCSQTLNHNVMYWYQQKSSQAPKLLFHYYDKDFNNEADTPDNFQSRRPNTSFCFLDIRSPGLGDTAMYLCATSPGTGGAETQYFGPGTRLLVL.

In its sample, this clone was seen many times. This rearrangement joins TRBV19 to TRBJ2-7, with D maybe TRBD2 (6 bases). Germline values: CDR1 LNHDA, CDR2 SQIVND (reference sequence). The CDR3 contains 16 residues. Trimming left V 5 bases short and J 3 bases short, with 20 bases between. CDR3: CASSRDAGPGGYEQYF. CDR3 in DNA: TGTGCCAGTAGTCGAGACGCGGGGCCCGGCGGCTACGAGCAGTACTTC.

V is TRBV5-1 and J is TRBJ2-7; 7 nucleotides line up with TRBD1. The junction had 4 bases not matched to a gene; V was cut back by 4 bases and J by 6 bases. The CDR3 runs to 12 residues. CDR1 SGHRS and CDR2 YFSETQ come from the germline V gene. CDR3 bases: TGCGCCAGCAGCCGTGACAGGGCCGAGCAGTACTTC. The encoded protein is CASSRDRAEQYF.

The chain couples TRBV6-5 to TRBJ2-1; TRBD2 agrees at 8 bases. Trimming at V came to 6 bases and at J to 9 bases, leaving 13 bases not matched to a gene. The CDR3 has 15 residues. Germline CDR1 and CDR2: MNHEY and SVGAGI. CDR3 sequence: CASRTGTSSPGEQFF. CDR3 DNA sequence: TGTGCCAGCAGGACCGGGACTAGTTCGCCGGGTGAGCAGTTCTTC.

The chain is built from TRBV19 and TRBJ1-5; TRBD1 matches 7 bases. Trimming took 7 bases from V and 6 from J; bases not matched to a gene: 9. Germline-derived CDR1 and CDR2 are LNHDA and SQIVND (reference sequence). This CDR3 spans 14 amino acids. The CDR3 loop is CASTRGQLAQPQHF. CDR3 in DNA: TGTGCCAGTACGCGGGGACAGCTCGCTCAGCCCCAGCATTTT.

The chain carries TRBV5-6 and TRBJ2-5; TRBD1 aligns across 7 bases. V trimming: 5 bases; J trimming: 0 bases; junction bases outside the gene matches: 7. CDR3 size: 15 residues. Germline V gene lookup returns CDR1 SGHDT and CDR2 YYEEEE. CDR3 bases: TGTGCCAGCAGACACAGGGGCCTGTACCAAGAGACCCAGTACTTC. It translates to CASRHRGLYQETQYF.

V is TRBV6-6 and J is TRBJ1-5; 7 bases are a match to TRBD1. This CDR3 is 16 amino acids long. CDR1 and CDR2 (germline): MNHNY, SVGAGI (reference sequence). The V and J ends lost 2 bases and 3 bases, in that order; junction bases with no gene match: 7. CDR3 nucleotides: TGTGCCAGCAGTTACGCGGGACAGAACCCCAATCAGCCCCAGCATTTT. It translates to CASSYAGQNPNQPQHF.

The chain is built from TRBV4-1 and TRBJ2-3, with D tentatively TRBD2 (5 bases). V gave up 2 bases and J gave up 0 bases, with 12 bases separating them. CDR1 and CDR2 from the germline V gene are MGHRA and YSYEKL. The CDR3 has 16 amino acids. CDR3 loop: CASSQRTAQSTDTQYF. CDR3 DNA: TGCGCCAGCAGCCAACGGACTGCCCAAAGCACAGATACGCAGTATTTT.

The chain couples TRBV24-1 to TRBJ2-3; possibly TRBD1 for D (6 bases). The CDR3 length is 15 residues. The V end was cut by 2 bases, the J end by 2 bases, with 10 bases between. In germline, CDR1 is KGHDR, CDR2 SFDVKD. CDR3: CATSDSGQFTDTQYF. Here the CDR3 DNA reads TGTGCCACCAGTGATTCTGGACAGTTCACAGATACGCAGTATTTT.

The J gene is TRBJ1-6, the V gene TRBV6-5; 10 bases match TRBD1. Per germline, CDR1 MNHEY and CDR2 SVGAGI. Unmatched junction bases numbered 4, after V lost 6 bases and J lost 8 bases. CDR3 size: 14 residues. CDR3 region: CASRATGGDSPLHF. The DNA for the CDR3 is TGTGCCAGCAGAGCGACAGGGGGCGATTCACCCCTCCACTTT.

V gene TRBV5-1 combines with J gene TRBJ2-3; the match to TRBD2 covers 8 bases. The CDR3 runs 14 residues. CDR1 and CDR2 (germline): SGHRS, YFSETQ. V lost 2 bases to trimming and J lost 4 bases; unmatched junction nucleotides: 3. For the CDR3, the DNA is TGCGCCAGCAGCTTAAGCGGGGGCGCAGATACGCAGTATTTT. Amino acid sequence: CASSLSGGADTQYF.